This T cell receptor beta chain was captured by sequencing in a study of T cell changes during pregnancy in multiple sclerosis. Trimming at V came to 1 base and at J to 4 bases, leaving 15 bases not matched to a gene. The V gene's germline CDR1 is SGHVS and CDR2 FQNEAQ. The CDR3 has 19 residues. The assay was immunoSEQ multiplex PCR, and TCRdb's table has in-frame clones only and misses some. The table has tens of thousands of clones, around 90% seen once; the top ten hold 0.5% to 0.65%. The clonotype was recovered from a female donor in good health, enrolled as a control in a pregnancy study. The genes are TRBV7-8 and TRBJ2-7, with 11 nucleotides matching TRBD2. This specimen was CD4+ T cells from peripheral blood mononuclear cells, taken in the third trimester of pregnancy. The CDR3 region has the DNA TGTGCCAGCAGCTTAGGGGTTGCTAGCGGGAGGATCCCCCCATACGAGCAGTACTTC. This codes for CASSLGVASGRIPPYEQYF.